This TCR beta chain was retrieved from a study of blood T cell repertoires in COVID-19. In the original processing: Researchers report that nucleated cell counts were estimated from reference gene primer amplification. The assay was immunoSEQ multiplex PCR, and TCRdb's table has in-frame clones only and misses some. The V and J calls and clone size come from that table; D and trimming were worked out from the DNA. The repertoire includes tens of thousands of clones, over 75% of them detected once, and roughly 29% sits in the top ten. The CDR3 loop spans 16 amino acids. V gave up 2 bases and J gave up 3 bases, with 14 bases separating them. From germline, CDR1 is SNHLY and CDR2 FYNNEI.

V gene TRBV2 combines with J gene TRBJ1-5, with D unclear. The sample consisted of peripheral blood. The sequence was collected from a man aged 50-60 years with acute or convalescent COVID-19. Here the CDR3 reads CASSERQSGNNQPQHF. In DNA, the CDR3 is TGTGCCAGCAGTGAAAGGCAGAGCGGGAACAATCAGCCCCAGCATTTT.